The source of this T cell receptor (beta chain) is a study of blood T cell repertoires in COVID-19. About the research overall: Sites in the United States, Italy and Spain provided acute and convalescent COVID-19 samples. From T cells, B-cell-depleted T cells, or PBMCs came the material, which was cDNA or gDNA.

The authors' processing: By means of reference gene primer amplification, nucleated cell counts were estimated. The data were produced by immunoSEQ multiplex PCR, yet TCRdb's version contains in-frame clones alone and is incomplete. V, J and clone size are taken as reported in that table, and D and trimming were inferred from the DNA itself. The sample holds some 160,000 clones; 75% to 80% are singletons and the top ten take approximately 14%. This clone turned up a few times. CDR3 length equals 14 residues. V was trimmed by 4 bases and J by 4 bases, leaving 14 bases between them. Germline CDR1 and CDR2: GTSNPN and SVGIG (reference sequence).

The sample consisted of peripheral blood. This rearrangement joins TRBV30 to TRBJ1-5, with D unclear. The sequence came from an elderly woman with acute or convalescent COVID-19. DNA for the CDR3: TGTGCCTGGAATCGAGGCGGGATAAATCAGCCCCAGCATTTT. It yields the protein CAWNRGGINQPQHF.